The 19 T cell receptor beta chains below all came from one sample that was sequenced in a study of cytomegalovirus exposure and HLA in healthy donors. The study ran its PCR with 60 Vbeta and 13 Jbeta primers. Repertoires were generated with immunoSEQ multiplex PCR, while TCRdb's copy carries only in-frame clones and drops some. The data contain about 140,000 clones, around 80% of them singletons. The source material was PBMCs. These receptors came from a woman in her thirties or forties in good health and CMV-seronegative.

The chain recombines TRBV4-2 with TRBJ2-1; 12 bases match TRBD2. Losses at the gene ends were 4 bases for V and 6 bases for J; bases not matched to a gene: 4. CDR1 is LGHNA, CDR2 YNFKEQ, per germline. CDR3 length equals 15 residues. The CDR3 loop reads CASSPRTSGANEQFF. For the CDR3, the DNA is TGTGCCAGCAGCCCACGGACTAGCGGGGCCAATGAGCAGTTCTTC.

V usage is TRBV2 and J usage is TRBJ2-5; 7 bases map to TRBD2. The J call is in doubt because the DNA end fits TRBJ2-7 better. The CDR3 totals 13 residues. Germline CDR1 is SNHLY and CDR2 is FYNNEI. The CDR3 sequence is CASRGGGTYEQYF. The CDR3 DNA sequence: TGTGCCAGCAGGGGCGGGGGAACCTACGAGCAGTACTTC.

The rearrangement joins TRBV5-1 to TRBJ2-7, with a weak D call TRBD2 (6 bases). Germline assignment: CDR1 SGHRS and CDR2 YFSETQ. The CDR3 consists of 17 residues. Between the trimmed V and J ends, which lost 0 bases and 6 bases, there was a span of 22 bases. The CDR3 coding sequence is TGCGCCAGCAGCTTGGGGGGGGAGGCCATAGCTCAGGGCGAGCAGTACTTC. Its translation: CASSLGGEAIAQGEQYF.

The chain couples TRBV28 to TRBJ1-5; D is undetermined. Trimming cost V 3 bases and J 0 bases, with 9 bases left between them. Per the germline V gene, CDR1 is MDHEN and CDR2 is SYDVKM. This CDR3 is built from 15 residues. CDR3 region: CASSFVQNSNQPQHF. The DNA for the CDR3 is TGTGCCAGCAGTTTCGTACAGAATAGCAATCAGCCCCAGCATTTT. The full variable domain, completed using reference TRBV28 and TRBJ1-5, is DVKVTQSSRYLVKRTGEKVFLECVQDMDHENMFWYRQDPGLGLRLIYFSYDVKMKEKGDIPEGYSVSREKKERFSLILESASTNQTSMYLCASSFVQNSNQPQHFGDGTRLSIL.

The chain is built from TRBV7-9 and TRBJ2-1; 7 bases align to TRBD2. Germline V gene lookup returns CDR1 SEHNR and CDR2 FQNEAQ (reference sequence). The V and J ends lost 6 bases and 0 bases, in that order; junction bases with no gene match: 8. This CDR3 comprises 16 residues. The CDR3 loop is CASSSREAVSYNEQFF. The CDR3 DNA sequence: TGTGCCAGCAGTTCTCGGGAGGCGGTCTCCTACAATGAGCAGTTCTTC.

The chain couples TRBV5-1 to TRBJ2-1, with TRBD2 as a possible D gene (8 bases). V lost 6 bases and J 8 bases, leaving 24 bases between the germline ends. Germline CDR1 is SGHRS and CDR2 is YFSETQ. This CDR3 has 16 amino acids. The CDR3 reads CASTRTSGSTGDEQFF. The CDR3 DNA reads as TGCGCCAGCACCCGGACGAGCGGGAGTACAGGGGATGAGCAGTTCTTC.

This clone showed up just a few times. The CDR3 DNA is TGTGCCAGCGCCCAAGACAGGGCTGGAAACACCATATATTTT. Amino acid sequence: CASAQDRAGNTIYF. The V and J genes are TRBV4-2 and TRBJ1-3, with 7 bases lining up with TRBD1. CDR3 length: 14 amino acids. The V segment lost 8 bases and the J segment 2 bases; nucleotides outside the gene matches: 6. Germline-derived CDR1 and CDR2 are LGHNA and YNFKEQ.

The J gene is TRBJ2-2, the V gene TRBV6-6; the D gene is possibly TRBD1 (6 bases). This CDR3 is built from 13 residues. The germline V gene has CDR1 MNHNY and CDR2 SVGAGI (reference sequence). Trimming shortened V by 6 bases and J by 5 bases, and 10 bases separated the two germline ends. Here the CDR3 DNA reads TGTGCCAGCAGGTGGGGGCGAACCGGGGAGCTGTTTTTT. This codes for CASRWGRTGELFF.

The V gene is TRBV9, the J gene TRBJ2-2; D perhaps matches TRBD1 (8 bases). The CDR3 has 16 amino acids. The V gene lost 4 bases and the J gene lost 4 bases, with 17 bases spanning the gap. Germline loops: CDR1 SGDLS, CDR2 YYNGEE. This chain's CDR3 is CASSLQGGSGTGELFF. DNA for the CDR3: TGTGCCAGCAGCTTACAGGGGGGGAGTGGCACCGGGGAGCTGTTTTTT.

The chain carries TRBV28 and TRBJ2-7; D ambiguous. Germline assignment: CDR1 MDHEN and CDR2 SYDVKM. The length of the CDR3 is 14 residues. Trimming removed 4 bases from V and 0 bases from J, with 10 bases in between. CDR3 protein: CASSSPRDSYEQYF. CDR3 DNA: TGTGCCAGCAGTTCCCCAAGAGACTCCTACGAGCAGTACTTC.

This clone was counted once. This chain links TRBV19 with TRBJ1-5, with D perhaps matching TRBD1 (6 bases). Germline V gene data show CDR1 as LNHDA and CDR2 as SQIVND (reference sequence). This CDR3 is 13 amino acids long. V was cut by 5 bases and J by 5 bases, with 10 bases left in between. The CDR3 sequence: CASSGTSYQPQHF. The CDR3 bases are TGTGCCAGTAGTGGGACATCTTATCAGCCCCAGCATTTT.

This chain links TRBV7-3 with TRBJ2-5, with 7 bases that match TRBD2. After removal of 5 bases from V and 4 bases from J, the junction contained 4 bases not matched to a gene. CDR1 SGHTA and CDR2 FQGTGA come from the germline V gene. This CDR3 spans 13 amino acids. Written as DNA, the CDR3 is TGTGCCAGCAGCGGGAGGGCCCTAGAGACCCAGTACTTC. Translating it yields CASSGRALETQYF.

In its sample, this clone was seen a few times. J is TRBJ2-1 and V is TRBV7-3, with 9 bases lining up with TRBD2. The germline V gene has CDR1 SGHTA and CDR2 FQGTGA. This CDR3 spans 17 amino acids. Trimming at V came to 4 bases and at J to 7 bases, leaving 14 bases not matched to a gene. The CDR3 reads CASSSSLAGAGTNEQFF. The CDR3 DNA reads TGTGCCAGCAGCTCTTCCTTAGCGGGAGCGGGGACAAATGAGCAGTTCTTC.

The gene calls are TRBV7-8 and TRBJ2-7; the D gene is possibly TRBD1 (5 bases). Trimming took off 6 bases at V and 4 bases at J, with 13 bases between the two ends. This CDR3 comprises 13 residues. Germline CDR1 is SGHVS and CDR2 is FQNEAQ. CDR3 region: CASSTRERYEQYF. The CDR3 nucleotides read TGTGCCAGCAGTACCAGGGAAAGGTACGAGCAGTACTTC. Together with reference TRBV7-8 and TRBJ2-7, the CDR3 gives the full variable domain: GAGVSQSPRYKVAKRGQDVALRCDPISGHVSLFWYQQALGQGPEFLTYFQNEAQLDKSGLPSDRFFAERPEGSVSTLKIQRTQQEDSAVYLCASSTRERYEQYFGPGTRLTVT.

V and J are TRBV9 and TRBJ2-1, with unresolved D. Germline V gene lookup returns CDR1 SGDLS and CDR2 YYNGEE. V shed 0 bases and J shed 0 bases, with 13 bases lying between them. The length of the CDR3 is 17 residues. Here the CDR3 DNA reads TGTGCCAGCAGCGTAGCCGCGAGGCAGCGCTCCTACAATGAGCAGTTCTTC. It is translated as CASSVAARQRSYNEQFF. Full variable domain (outside the CDR3, taken from reference TRBV9 and TRBJ2-1): DSGVTQTPKHLITATGQRVTLRCSPRSGDLSVYWYQQSLDQGLQFLIQYYNGEERAKGNILERFSAQQFPDLHSELNLSSLELGDSALYFCASSVAARQRSYNEQFFGPGTRLTVL.

The genes are TRBV15 and TRBJ1-5; possible D gene TRBD1, 5 bases. The germline V and J ends were trimmed by 0 bases and 2 bases, with 8 bases remaining between them. The CDR3 has 15 amino acids. CDR1 and CDR2 (germline): LNHNV, YYDKDF (reference sequence). The CDR3: CATSRDGGGNQPQHF. The DNA of the CDR3 is TGTGCCACCAGCAGAGATGGGGGGGGCAATCAGCCCCAGCATTTT.

This rearrangement joins TRBV29-1 to TRBJ1-1; 8 bases align to TRBD1. The CDR3 runs 9 residues. The germline gives CDR1 SQVTM, CDR2 ANQGSEA. The trim removed 4 bases at V and 11 bases at J, leaving 0 bases unmatched. Here the CDR3 DNA reads TGCAGCGTTGGGACAGGGGCTTTCTTT. Translating gives CSVGTGAFF.

The chain uses TRBV7-6 and TRBJ1-3; D unresolved. V lost 0 bases and J 7 bases, leaving 19 bases between the germline ends. CDR3 length: 17 amino acids. CDR1 SGHVS and CDR2 FNYEAQ come from the germline V gene. In nucleotides, the CDR3 is TGTGCCAGCAGCTTAGCAAATATGGGAGATCCAAGGAACACCATATATTTT. This translates into CASSLANMGDPRNTIYF.

The chain recombines TRBV7-9 with TRBJ2-7, with a weak D call TRBD1 (5 bases). CDR1 and CDR2 from the germline V gene are SEHNR and FQNEAQ (reference sequence). Trimming removed 3 bases at V and 7 bases at J, with 13 bases between. The CDR3 is made up of 13 amino acids. CDR3 in DNA: TGTGCCAGCAGCTTGGGGCTACTGTGGGAGCAGTACTTC. This gives the protein CASSLGLLWEQYF.